What follows are 25 T cell receptor beta chains derived from one specimen sequenced in a study of blood T cells in healthy people across ages (dated by TCRdb to about 2015). Libraries were prepared through 5' RACE. The listed sequencing device is Illumina HiSeq 2500. The second PCR ran for about 6 to 12 cycles and used a J-beta primer mix along with a sample-barcoded 5' primer. TCRdb's own reprocessing of the public reads used fastp at Q25 and MiXCR and kept productive beta chains. Merged by CDR3 protein, the rows form single entries marked with the most common genes and DNA. The sample profile shows some 320,000 distinct CDR3 sequences; roughly a quarter of them were found once. The ten largest clones capture 29% of the sample. The sequenced sample consisted of blood. These receptors came from a woman aged 70-85 years in good health.

This clonotype was observed a handful of times. The chain uses TRBV11-2 and TRBJ2-5; a weak D match, TRBD2 (5 bases). V lost 5 bases, J lost 3 bases, and 13 bases lay in between. The CDR3 is 14 amino acids. Germline loops: CDR1 SGHAT, CDR2 FQNNGV. This CDR3 reads CASSHRDPKETQYF. The DNA for the CDR3 is TGTGCCAGCAGCCACCGGGATCCGAAAGAGACCCAGTACTTC. The full variable domain, rest sourced from reference TRBV11-2 and TRBJ2-5, is EAGVAQSPRYKIIEKRQSVAFWCNPISGHATLYWYQQILGQGPKLLIQFQNNGVVDDSQLPKDRFSAERLKGVDSTLKIQPAKLEDSAVYLCASSHRDPKETQYFGPGTRLLVL.

This clonotype was seen more than once but under ten times. V and J are TRBV20-1 and TRBJ2-5; 10 nucleotides agree with TRBD2. J lost 5 bases, V lost 4 bases, and 7 bases had no gene match. From germline, CDR1 is DFQATT and CDR2 SNEGSKA (reference sequence). This CDR3 has 14 amino acids. The CDR3 protein is CSATSGSRAETQYF. The CDR3 DNA reads as TGCAGTGCTACTAGCGGGAGTAGGGCGGAGACCCAGTACTTC.

This clonotype is categorized as medium-sized (0.01 to 0.1%). The genes are TRBV9 and TRBJ1-4; TRBD1 matches at 8 bases. Unmatched junction bases numbered 4, after V lost 0 bases and J lost 6 bases. Germline V gives CDR1 SGDLS, CDR2 YYNGEE. The CDR3 runs 15 residues. CDR3 nucleotides: TGTGCCAGCAGCGTAGAGGGGACAGGATATGAAAAACTGTTTTTT. Translating it yields CASSVEGTGYEKLFF.

With respect to this clonotype: Lacking the conserved final phenylalanine or tryptophan, this CDR3 likely reflects a read error. V is TRBV28 and J is TRBJ1-6; D is possibly TRBD1 (5 bases). Germline V lookup: CDR1 MDHEN, CDR2 SYDVKM. The CDR3 sequence is 14 residues long. Trimming left V 6 bases short and J 3 bases short, with 9 bases between. The CDR3 spells CASRKTDYNSPLHL. The CDR3, as DNA: TGTGCCAGCAGGAAGACAGACTATAATTCACCCCTCCACCTT.

This chain joins TRBV29-1 and TRBJ2-1; 12 bases match TRBD1. The V gene's germline CDR1 is SQVTM and CDR2 ANQGSEA. With 6 bases clipped from V and 10 bases from J, the junction kept 13 bases outside the gene matches. This CDR3 has 15 residues. The CDR3 sequence is CSVKLPGQGAGEQFF. The CDR3 DNA reads TGCAGCGTCAAGCTTCCGGGACAGGGGGCAGGGGAGCAGTTCTTC.

V gene TRBV29-1 combines with J gene TRBJ2-2; 8 bases agree with TRBD2. CDR3 size: 14 residues. Trimming took 4 bases from V and 5 from J; bases not matched to a gene: 6. CDR1 SQVTM and CDR2 ANQGSEA come from the germline V gene. The CDR3 sequence is CSVGSRGGTGELFF. DNA for the CDR3: TGCAGCGTTGGATCCCGGGGGGGGACCGGGGAGCTGTTTTTT.

The CDR3 bases are TGCAGTGCCCGCCGTGCGGCTAGCGGGGACACCGGGGAGCTGTTTTTT. This gives the protein CSARRAASGDTGELFF. The chain links TRBV20-1 to TRBJ2-2; 9 bases line up with TRBD2. In germline, CDR1 is DFQATT, CDR2 SNEGSKA (reference sequence). The CDR3 totals 16 residues. Trimming took 6 bases from V and 3 from J; bases not matched to a gene: 11.

This clonotype turned up a few times. V and J are TRBV7-2 and TRBJ2-7, with TRBD1 identical over 9 bases. The CDR3 length is 13 residues. Looked up from germline, CDR1 is SGHTA and CDR2 is FQGNSA. With 6 bases clipped from V and 3 bases from J, the junction kept 3 bases outside the gene matches. Written as DNA, the CDR3 is TGTGCCAGCAGGGGGGGACAGGGCTACGAGCAGTACTTC. It yields the protein CASRGGQGYEQYF.

This sequence joins TRBV7-3 and TRBJ2-3, with 8 bases aligning to TRBD2. Germline CDR1 and CDR2: SGHTA and FQGTGA. Trimming removed 2 bases from V and 7 bases from J; junction bases left unmatched: 5. The CDR3 extends over 14 amino acids. DNA of the CDR3: TGTGCCAGCAGCTTAGCGGGAGGCCCAAATACGCAGTATTTT. The encoded protein is CASSLAGGPNTQYF. The variable domain in full, with the rest retrieved from reference TRBV7-3 and TRBJ2-3, is GAGVSQTPSNKVTEKGKYVELRCDPISGHTALYWYRQSLGQGPEFLIYFQGTGAADDSGLPNDRFFAVRPEGSVSTLKIQRTERGDSAVYLCASSLAGGPNTQYFGPGTRLTVL.

The genes are TRBV25-1 and TRBJ1-4; no definite D call. V lost 1 base to trimming and J lost 6 bases, with 12 bases between them. The CDR3 covers 15 residues. Germline CDR1 is MGHDK and CDR2 is SYGVNS. CDR3 coding DNA: TGTGCCAGCAGTGAATTGGCGCCCCCGGATGAAAAACTGTTTTTT. As protein: CASSELAPPDEKLFF.

This clonotype was counted only a few times. The chain uses TRBV29-1 and TRBJ2-7; weak D call: TRBD2 (5 bases). Germline V gives CDR1 SQVTM, CDR2 ANQGSEA. This CDR3 is built from 12 residues. The V end lost 6 bases, the J end lost 3 bases, and 12 bases lay between the germline ends. The DNA for the CDR3 is TGCAGCGTAAACAGCGGCGACTACGAGCAGTACTTC. Its protein product is CSVNSGDYEQYF.

The chain has TRBV6-1 and TRBJ1-5; no firm D call. V gave up 7 bases and J gave up 0 bases, with 7 bases separating them. This CDR3 is built from 13 residues. The V gene's germline CDR1 is MNHNS and CDR2 SASEGT. CDR3 sequence: CASIQSSNQPQHF. The CDR3 DNA is TGTGCCAGCATTCAGTCTAGCAATCAGCCCCAGCATTTT.

This clonotype was recorded a few times. The V call is TRBV13, the J call TRBJ2-5; no clear D gene. Trimming took 2 bases from V and 2 from J, leaving 6 bases between them. The germline CDR1 and CDR2 sequences are PRHDT and FYEKMQ (reference sequence). There are 13 residues in the CDR3. The CDR3 coding sequence is TGTGCCAGCAGCTTATTGGAGCAAGAGACCCAGTACTTC. Protein: CASSLLEQETQYF.

This clonotype showed up just a few times. V and J are TRBV28 and TRBJ1-1; D remains ambiguous. CDR3 length equals 14 residues. Germline lookup yields CDR1 MDHEN and CDR2 SYDVKM. V was cut by 3 bases and J by 0 bases, with 8 bases left in between. The CDR3 loop reads CASSFRGLNTEAFF. The CDR3 DNA reads as TGTGCCAGCAGTTTTCGCGGATTGAACACTGAAGCTTTCTTT.

The rearrangement links TRBV4-1 to TRBJ1-4; maybe TRBD1 (5 bases). V lost 4 bases and J 3 bases, leaving 9 bases between the germline ends. This CDR3 spans 14 amino acids. CDR1 is MGHRA and CDR2 is YSYEKL in the germline V gene. The CDR3 DNA is TGCGCCAGCAGCCCTGGGGCAGCTAATGAAAAACTGTTTTTT. This gives the protein CASSPGAANEKLFF.

This clonotype was counted between two and nine times. The chain is built from TRBV25-1 and TRBJ2-7, with D possibly TRBD1 on 6 matching bases. The CDR3 has 12 amino acids. Trimming took 3 bases from V and 4 from J, leaving 7 bases between them. Germline V gene lookup returns CDR1 MGHDK and CDR2 SYGVNS. In nucleotides, the CDR3 is TGTGCCAGCAGTGAGGGGGCATACGAGCAGTACTTC. It is translated as CASSEGAYEQYF.

The chain uses TRBV11-2 and TRBJ2-5; D is possibly TRBD2 (5 bases). TRBJ2-1 explains the end of the DNA better; the J call may be wrong. Germline loops: CDR1 SGHAT, CDR2 FQNNGV. The CDR3 runs 14 residues. This chain's CDR3 is CASSLAILGNEQFF. The CDR3 DNA reads as TGTGCCAGCAGCTTAGCAATACTAGGCAATGAGCAGTTCTTC.

In its sample, this clonotype was seen a few times. V gene TRBV2 combines with J gene TRBJ2-3; 15 nucleotides line up with TRBD2. J gave up 3 bases and V 6 bases, and 1 base lay outside the gene matches. The CDR3 contains 15 residues. Germline CDR1 is SNHLY and CDR2 is FYNNEI. The CDR3 nucleotides are TGTGCCAGCAGGGGGACTAGCGGGAGGACAGATACGCAGTATTTT. Translated: CASRGTSGRTDTQYF.

This chain links TRBV27 with TRBJ2-1, with 7 bases fitting TRBD2. The germline V gene has CDR1 MNHEY and CDR2 SMNVEV (reference sequence). V dropped 2 bases and J dropped 0; count of bases not matched to a gene: 7. The CDR3 runs 17 residues. CDR3 loop: CASSLRAGVLSYNEQFF. As DNA, the CDR3 is TGTGCCAGCAGTTTAAGGGCGGGGGTCCTCTCCTACAATGAGCAGTTCTTC.

The chain combines TRBV5-5 with TRBJ2-2, with 10 bases identical to TRBD2. The CDR3 runs to 15 residues. CDR1 is SGHKS, CDR2 YYEKEE, per germline (reference sequence). With 2 bases clipped from V and 5 bases from J, the junction kept 3 bases outside the gene matches. The DNA for the CDR3 is TGTGCCAGCAGCTTAGCGGGGGGGAGAACCGGGGAGCTGTTTTTT. Translating it yields CASSLAGGRTGELFF.

V is TRBV4-2 and J is TRBJ2-7; TRBD1 matches at 7 bases. The CDR3 runs to 16 residues. Germline CDR1 and CDR2: LGHNA and YNFKEQ. Trimming took 8 bases from V and 7 from J; bases not matched to a gene: 20. In DNA, the CDR3 is TGTGCCAGCGACCTACCGCCGGGACAGACCACGAGGGAGCAGTACTTC. As protein: CASDLPPGQTTREQYF.

This clonotype was counted ten times or more. V is TRBV29-1 and J is TRBJ2-3; 7 bases match TRBD2. The junction had 2 bases not matched to a gene; V was cut back by 7 bases and J by 4 bases. This CDR3 region has 11 residues. Germline loops: CDR1 SQVTM, CDR2 ANQGSEA. CDR3 in DNA: TGCAGCGGGACTAGTTCAGATACGCAGTATTTT. Translation gives CSGTSSDTQYF.

This clonotype was counted a few times. The chain recombines TRBV7-3 with TRBJ2-3; 11 bases are a match to TRBD2. V shed 5 bases and J 5 bases; nucleotides not matched to a gene: 9. Per germline, CDR1 SGHTA and CDR2 FQGTGA. There are 16 residues in the CDR3. The CDR3 nucleotides are TGTGCCAGCAGCCTGCGACTAGCGGGAAGTGGAGATACGCAGTATTTT. Its protein product is CASSLRLAGSGDTQYF. The full variable domain, rest sourced from reference TRBV7-3 and TRBJ2-3, is GAGVSQTPSNKVTEKGKYVELRCDPISGHTALYWYRQSLGQGPEFLIYFQGTGAADDSGLPNDRFFAVRPEGSVSTLKIQRTERGDSAVYLCASSLRLAGSGDTQYFGPGTRLTVL.

This clonotype was found a few times. CDR3 in DNA: TGCAGCCACTCACGCGGCGGGAGAAACGAGCAGTACTTC. Its translation is CSHSRGGRNEQYF. The J gene is TRBJ2-5, the V gene TRBV20-1; the match to TRBD2 covers 7 bases. The J call may be mistaken, given a closer DNA end match to TRBJ2-7. Germline lookup yields CDR1 DFQATT and CDR2 SNEGSKA (reference sequence). The CDR3 runs 13 residues.

The rearrangement uses TRBV29-1 and TRBJ1-1; tentatively, D is TRBD1 (5 bases). This CDR3 is built from 15 residues. The germline gives CDR1 SQVTM, CDR2 ANQGSEA. V was cut by 4 bases and J by 3 bases, with 18 bases left in between. Here the CDR3 reads CSVVGASKGYTEAFF. The CDR3 bases are TGCAGCGTTGTGGGCGCCTCTAAGGGGTACACTGAAGCTTTCTTT.